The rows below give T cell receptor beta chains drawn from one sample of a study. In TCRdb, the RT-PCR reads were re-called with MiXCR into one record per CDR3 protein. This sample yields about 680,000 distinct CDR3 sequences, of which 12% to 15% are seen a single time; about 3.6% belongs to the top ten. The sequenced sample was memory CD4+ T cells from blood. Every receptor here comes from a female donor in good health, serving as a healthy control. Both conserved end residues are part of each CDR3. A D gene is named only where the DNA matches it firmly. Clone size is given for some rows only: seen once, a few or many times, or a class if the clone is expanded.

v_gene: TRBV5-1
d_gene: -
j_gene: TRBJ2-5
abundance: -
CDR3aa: CASSWIAQETQYF
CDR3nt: TGCGCCAGCAGCTGGATAGCTCAAGAGACCCAGTACTTC

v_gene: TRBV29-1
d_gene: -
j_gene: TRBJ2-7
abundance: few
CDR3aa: CSVELDSSYEQYF
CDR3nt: TGCAGCGTTGAATTGGACAGTTCCTACGAGCAGTACTTC

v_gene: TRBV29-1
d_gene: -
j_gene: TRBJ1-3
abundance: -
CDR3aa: CSVEDRGAGNTIYF
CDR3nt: TGCAGCGTTGAAGATCGGGGGGCGGGAAACACCATATATTTT

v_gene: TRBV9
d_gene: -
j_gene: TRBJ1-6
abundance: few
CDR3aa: CASSVVDDYSPLHF
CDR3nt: TGTGCCAGCAGCGTAGTCGACGATTATTCACCCCTCCACTTT

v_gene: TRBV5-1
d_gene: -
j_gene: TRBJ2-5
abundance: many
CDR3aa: CASSLGAGETQYF
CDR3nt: TGCGCCAGCAGCTTGGGCGCGGGGGAGACCCAGTACTTC

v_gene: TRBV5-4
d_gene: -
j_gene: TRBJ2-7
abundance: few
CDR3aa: CASSLVSSASYEQYF
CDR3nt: TGTGCCAGCAGCTTGGTTTCGTCGGCCTCCTACGAGCAGTACTTC

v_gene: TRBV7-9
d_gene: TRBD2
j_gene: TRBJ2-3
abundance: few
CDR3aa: CASSSSAGLQYF
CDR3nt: TGTGCCAGCAGCTCATCAGCGGGATTGCAGTATTTT

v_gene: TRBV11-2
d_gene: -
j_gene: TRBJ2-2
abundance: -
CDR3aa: CASSLSGGLDTGELFF
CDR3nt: TGTGCCAGCAGCTTATCCGGAGGGTTGGACACCGGGGAGCTGTTTTTT

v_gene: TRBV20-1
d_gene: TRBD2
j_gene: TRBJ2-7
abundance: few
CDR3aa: CSARDQLAGRYEQYF
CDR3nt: TGCAGTGCTAGAGACCAACTAGCGGGGCGATACGAGCAGTACTTC

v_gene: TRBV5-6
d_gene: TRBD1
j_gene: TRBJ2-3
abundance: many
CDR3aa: CASSRTGGFTDTQYF
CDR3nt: TGTGCCAGCAGCAGGACAGGGGGCTTCACAGATACGCAGTATTTT

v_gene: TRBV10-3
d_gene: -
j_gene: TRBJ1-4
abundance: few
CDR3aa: CATARELGNEKLFF
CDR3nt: TGTGCCACAGCCAGGGAGTTGGGTAATGAAAAACTGTTTTTT

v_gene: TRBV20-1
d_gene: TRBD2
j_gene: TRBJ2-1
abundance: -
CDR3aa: CSGAGGSSDEQFF
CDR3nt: TGCAGTGGAGCGGGGGGGAGTTCCGATGAGCAGTTCTTC

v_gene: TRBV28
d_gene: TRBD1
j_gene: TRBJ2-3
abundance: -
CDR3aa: CASLGQGPPDTQYF
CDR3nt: TGTGCCAGCCTAGGACAGGGGCCCCCAGATACGCAGTATTTT

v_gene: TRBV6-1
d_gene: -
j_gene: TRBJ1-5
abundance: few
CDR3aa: CASSEVGRGASNQPQHF
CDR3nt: TGTGCCAGCAGTGAAGTAGGGCGGGGGGCCTCCAATCAGCCCCAGCATTTT

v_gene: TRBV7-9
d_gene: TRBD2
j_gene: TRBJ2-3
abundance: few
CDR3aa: CASSFGTTLTDTQYF
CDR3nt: TGTGCCAGCAGCTTTGGGACTACTCTAACAGATACGCAGTATTTT

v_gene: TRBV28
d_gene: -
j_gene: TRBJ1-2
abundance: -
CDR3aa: CASSLETGGYTF
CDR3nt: TGTGCCAGCAGTTTAGAGACTGGTGGCTACACCTTC

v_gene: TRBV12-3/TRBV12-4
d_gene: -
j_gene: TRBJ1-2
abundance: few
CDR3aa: CASSKGTVSPYNGYTF
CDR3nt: TGTGCCAGCAGTAAAGGGACCGTATCCCCATATAATGGCTACACCTTC

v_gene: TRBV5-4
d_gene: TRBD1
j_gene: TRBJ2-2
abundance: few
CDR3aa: CASRRGTGGETGELFF
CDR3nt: TGTGCCAGCAGACGGGGGACAGGGGGCGAGACCGGGGAGCTGTTTTTT

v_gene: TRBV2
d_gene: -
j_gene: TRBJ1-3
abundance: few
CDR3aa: CASSGDSVGNTIYF
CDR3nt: TGTGCCAGCAGCGGCGACAGTGTCGGAAACACCATATATTTT

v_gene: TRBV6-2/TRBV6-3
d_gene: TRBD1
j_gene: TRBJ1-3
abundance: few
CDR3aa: CASRPGTDGNTIYF
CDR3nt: TGTGCCAGCAGGCCCGGGACAGATGGAAACACCATATATTTT

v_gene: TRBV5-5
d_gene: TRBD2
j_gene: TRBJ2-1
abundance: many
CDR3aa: CASILAGASYNEQFF
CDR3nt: TGTGCCAGCATTTTAGCGGGGGCCTCCTACAATGAGCAGTTCTTC

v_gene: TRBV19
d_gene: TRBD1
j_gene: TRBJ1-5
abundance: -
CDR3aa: CASSPHQQGAGNQPQHF
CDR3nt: TGTGCCAGTAGTCCACACCAACAGGGGGCTGGAAATCAGCCCCAGCATTTT

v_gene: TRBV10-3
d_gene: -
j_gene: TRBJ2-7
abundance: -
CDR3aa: CAIEEGAGVLYEQYF
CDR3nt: TGTGCCATCGAGGAGGGGGCAGGGGTCCTCTACGAGCAGTACTTC

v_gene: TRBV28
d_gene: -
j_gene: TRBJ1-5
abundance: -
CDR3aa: CASSLGQEGDKPQHF
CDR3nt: TGTGCCAGCAGTTTAGGTCAGGAGGGTGACAAACCCCAGCATTTT

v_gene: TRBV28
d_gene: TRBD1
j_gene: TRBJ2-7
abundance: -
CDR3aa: CASSQASAGGYEQYF
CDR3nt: TGTGCCAGCAGCCAAGCCTCCGCAGGGGGCTACGAGCAGTACTTC

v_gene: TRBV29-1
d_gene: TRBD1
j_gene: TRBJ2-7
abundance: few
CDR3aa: CSVGGTAYEQYF
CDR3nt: TGCAGCGTTGGTGGGACAGCCTACGAGCAGTACTTC

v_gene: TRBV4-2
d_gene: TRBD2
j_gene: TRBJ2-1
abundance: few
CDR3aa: CASRETSGSINEQFF
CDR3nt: TGTGCCAGCAGAGAGACTAGCGGGAGTATCAATGAGCAGTTCTTC

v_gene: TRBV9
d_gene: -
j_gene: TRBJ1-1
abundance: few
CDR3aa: CASSITRELEAFF
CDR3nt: TGTGCCAGCAGCATTACCAGGGAGTTGGAAGCTTTCTTT

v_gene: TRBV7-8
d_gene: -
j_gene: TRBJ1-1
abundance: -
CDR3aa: CASSLAGAGQAFF
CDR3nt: TGTGCCAGCAGCTTAGCGGGAGCGGGCCAAGCTTTCTTT

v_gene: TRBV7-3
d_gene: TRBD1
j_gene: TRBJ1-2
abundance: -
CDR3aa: CASSRERGHGYTF
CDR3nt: TGTGCCAGCAGCAGAGAAAGGGGGCATGGCTACACCTTC

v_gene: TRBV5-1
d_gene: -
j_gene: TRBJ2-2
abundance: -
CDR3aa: CASTAQPNTGELFF
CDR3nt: TGCGCCAGCACGGCCCAGCCAAACACCGGGGAGCTGTTTTTT

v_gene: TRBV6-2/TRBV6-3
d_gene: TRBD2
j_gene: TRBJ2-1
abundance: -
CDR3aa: CASSAWGGVSASNEQFF
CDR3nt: TGTGCCAGCAGCGCTTGGGGGGGAGTTAGTGCTTCGAATGAGCAGTTCTTC

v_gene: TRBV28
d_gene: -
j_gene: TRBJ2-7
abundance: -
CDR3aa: CASSPPGRLSYEQYF
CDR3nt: TGTGCCAGCAGTCCCCCCGGAAGACTTTCCTACGAGCAGTACTTC

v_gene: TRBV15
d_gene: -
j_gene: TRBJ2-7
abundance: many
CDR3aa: CATSREGGSYEQYF
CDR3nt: TGTGCCACCAGCAGAGAGGGAGGTTCCTACGAGCAGTACTTC

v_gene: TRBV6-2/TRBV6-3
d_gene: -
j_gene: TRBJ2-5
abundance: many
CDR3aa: CASSYSGGETQYF
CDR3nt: TGTGCCAGCAGTTACTCGGGCGGTGAGACCCAGTACTTC

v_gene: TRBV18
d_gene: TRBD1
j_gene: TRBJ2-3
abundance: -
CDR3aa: CASSPPGQGATDTQYF
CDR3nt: TGTGCCAGCTCACCACCGGGACAGGGGGCAACGGATACGCAGTATTTT

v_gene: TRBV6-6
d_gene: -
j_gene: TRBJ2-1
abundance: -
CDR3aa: CASSYSGAGSNEQFF
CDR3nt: TGTGCCAGCAGTTACTCGGGGGCAGGGTCCAATGAGCAGTTCTTC

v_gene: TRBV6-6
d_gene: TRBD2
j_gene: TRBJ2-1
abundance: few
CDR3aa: CASSYGAGARGNEQFF
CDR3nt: TGTGCCAGCAGTTACGGGGCCGGGGCGCGGGGGAATGAGCAGTTCTTC

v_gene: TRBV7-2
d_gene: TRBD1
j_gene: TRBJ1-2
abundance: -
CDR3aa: CASSFQGVPPYTF
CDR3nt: TGTGCCAGCAGTTTCCAGGGGGTCCCCCCCTACACCTTC

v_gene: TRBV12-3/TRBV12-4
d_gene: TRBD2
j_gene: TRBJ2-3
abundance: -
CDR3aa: CASGWTSGSSDTQYF
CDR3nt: TGTGCCAGCGGTTGGACTAGCGGGAGCTCAGATACGCAGTATTTT

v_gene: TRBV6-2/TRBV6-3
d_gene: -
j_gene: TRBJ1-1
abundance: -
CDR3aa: CASTQVMGGATEAFF
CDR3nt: TGTGCCAGCACGCAAGTCATGGGGGGGGCCACTGAAGCTTTCTTT

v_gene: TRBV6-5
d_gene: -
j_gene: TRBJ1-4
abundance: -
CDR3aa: CASSPLWTNEKLFF
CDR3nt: TGTGCCAGCAGCCCTCTTTGGACTAATGAAAAACTGTTTTTT

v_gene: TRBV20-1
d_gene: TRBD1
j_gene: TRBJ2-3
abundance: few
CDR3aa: CSARNRDRSSTDTQYF
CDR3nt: TGCAGTGCCCGGAACCGGGACAGGTCTTCCACAGATACGCAGTATTTT